A selection of T cell receptor beta chains follows, all from one sample in a study of T cells expressing NK-cell markers. TCRdb reprocessed the 5' RACE reads and keeps a single row for each CDR3 protein, giving no DNA. This specimen shows 550,000 to 600,000 distinct CDR3 sequences; the ten leading clones hold under 4.5%. Sequencing was carried out using blood T cells: a sorted CD56 or NKG2C T cell subset, CD4+ or CD8+ T cells, or bulk PBMC T cells (not recorded which). Every receptor here comes from a man aged 18 to 35 in good health. The CDR3 runs from the conserved cysteine through the conserved F or W. Fields, in order: V gene, J gene, CDR3 protein.

v_call: TRBV6-5; j_call: TRBJ2-6; cdr3_aa: CASSYSPNSGANVLTF
v_call: TRBV5-5; j_call: TRBJ2-3; cdr3_aa: CASSLDGGPTDTQYF
v_call: TRBV6-1; j_call: TRBJ2-4; cdr3_aa: CASTAGQGPLNIQYF
v_call: TRBV12-3/TRBV12-4; j_call: TRBJ2-2; cdr3_aa: CASSLSGGREGDTGELFF
v_call: TRBV6-2/TRBV6-3; j_call: TRBJ2-1; cdr3_aa: CASSYSGTSGSNEQFF
v_call: TRBV25-1; j_call: TRBJ1-2; cdr3_aa: CASSDIQGAGGYTF
v_call: TRBV5-1; j_call: TRBJ2-5; cdr3_aa: CASSQPTSGKETQYF
v_call: TRBV6-5; j_call: TRBJ1-2; cdr3_aa: CASSPLDWGVGYGYTF
v_call: TRBV7-9; j_call: TRBJ2-7; cdr3_aa: CASSPDRQGQQYF
v_call: TRBV5-4; j_call: TRBJ2-6; cdr3_aa: CASSLFVLSGANVLTF
v_call: TRBV20-1; j_call: TRBJ2-3; cdr3_aa: CSARLPLAGRTDTQYF
v_call: TRBV5-1; j_call: TRBJ2-3; cdr3_aa: CASSGVQGWDTQYF
v_call: TRBV7-2; j_call: TRBJ2-7; cdr3_aa: CASSGTGGGSSYEQYF
v_call: TRBV20-1; j_call: TRBJ1-1; cdr3_aa: CSAGGLRSMNTEAFF
v_call: TRBV7-9; j_call: TRBJ2-7; cdr3_aa: CASVSQSSYEQYF
v_call: TRBV28; j_call: TRBJ1-1; cdr3_aa: CASSLGSQGSIEAFF
v_call: TRBV6-5; j_call: TRBJ1-1; cdr3_aa: CASSYAHNLNTEAFF
v_call: TRBV9; j_call: TRBJ2-3; cdr3_aa: CASSVVGTALSTDTQYF
v_call: TRBV7-9; j_call: TRBJ2-2; cdr3_aa: CASSLGDSTGELFF
v_call: TRBV24-1; j_call: TRBJ2-6; cdr3_aa: CATSDQTGSGANVLTF
v_call: TRBV5-1; j_call: TRBJ2-7; cdr3_aa: CASSFAVGLADEQYF
v_call: TRBV20-1; j_call: TRBJ2-1; cdr3_aa: CSVKGERERNEQFF
v_call: TRBV14; j_call: TRBJ2-1; cdr3_aa: CASSQDPDSGTYNEQFF
v_call: TRBV6-1; j_call: TRBJ2-1; cdr3_aa: CASSDGVGNEQFF
v_call: TRBV14; j_call: TRBJ2-1; cdr3_aa: CASSPRGTSGIFF
v_call: TRBV12-5; j_call: TRBJ2-1; cdr3_aa: CASGSPGEQFF
v_call: TRBV7-8; j_call: TRBJ2-1; cdr3_aa: CASSLEGGSTGTYNEQFF
v_call: TRBV15; j_call: TRBJ1-4; cdr3_aa: CATSRGPLKLFF
v_call: TRBV20-1; j_call: TRBJ2-1; cdr3_aa: CSAIVGGSGGFSYNEQFF
v_call: TRBV10-3; j_call: TRBJ2-5; cdr3_aa: CAIRSTSGIGEGETQYF
v_call: TRBV12-3/TRBV12-4; j_call: TRBJ2-5; cdr3_aa: CASSPGTALETQYF
v_call: TRBV12-3/TRBV12-4; j_call: TRBJ1-1; cdr3_aa: CASTRGLTEAFF
v_call: TRBV12-3/TRBV12-4; j_call: TRBJ1-6; cdr3_aa: CASSQARQTNSPLHF
v_call: TRBV29-1; j_call: TRBJ2-1; cdr3_aa: CSVEDLEFSSYNEQFF
v_call: TRBV24-1; j_call: TRBJ2-2; cdr3_aa: CATSDLTTGTTGELFF
v_call: TRBV12-3/TRBV12-4; j_call: TRBJ2-3; cdr3_aa: CASTPLGAVTYTQYF
v_call: TRBV6-1; j_call: TRBJ1-6; cdr3_aa: CASSPPVRGYNSPLHF
v_call: TRBV6-2/TRBV6-3; j_call: TRBJ1-5; cdr3_aa: CASSNNRDNQPQHF
v_call: TRBV20-1; j_call: TRBJ2-3; cdr3_aa: CSARPAVGLGNTDTQYF